The present T cell receptor (beta chain) was sequenced within a study of T cells in Graves' hyperthyroidism and ophthalmopathy. Broader study findings: Also found in blood were most expanded thyroid clonotypes above 0.001.

V lost 6 bases, J lost 6 bases, and 13 bases stayed unmatched. CDR1 and CDR2 from the germline V gene are MDHEN and SYDVKM. The CDR3 is 16 residues long. Diagnostic assessment was based on clinical symptoms, serum thyroxine and TRAb, thyroid ultrasound and orbital computed tomography. The PBMCs studied were ones that came from about 9.9 ml fresh peripheral blood. RNA transcripts gave rise to amplified TCR beta CDR3 regions. Carried out on the TCR CDR3, a first-round RT-PCR used the HTBI primer set. A single record per CDR3 protein comes from TCRdb applying MiXCR to the multiplex PCR reads. The sample yields about 260,000 distinct CDR3 sequences, 16% seen once. This clonotype came up many times. The target antigen is unknown.

Material for sequencing was blood. The TCR comes from a woman younger than 30 with Graves' ophthalmopathy. The chain links TRBV28 to TRBJ2-1, with TRBD1 matching 8 bases. CDR3 region: CASSHIGQGDINEQFF. The CDR3 DNA is TGTGCCAGCAGCCATATTGGACAGGGAGATATCAATGAGCAGTTCTTC.